A selection of T cell receptor beta chains follows, all from one sample in a study of blood T cell repertoires in COVID-19. The method was immunoSEQ multiplex PCR; TCRdb's version includes in-frame clones alone and lacks a portion of them. The table records fewer than 350,000 clones, approximately 86% of them present only once. Specimen: peripheral blood. These receptor sequences come from a woman aged 30 to 39 who had recovered from COVID-19. Each CDR3 is given with its conserved first and last residue. Each record gives: V gene, D gene, clone size, J gene, CDR3 protein, CDR3 DNA. D genes are given only for firm matches. Size is stated for part of the rows, as once, few or many counts, or as a class when the clone is expanded.

V: TRBV5-4; D: NA; size: NA; J: TRBJ2-7; CDR3: CASSLAGLYEQYF; DNA: TGTGCCAGCAGCTTGGCCGGACTGTACGAGCAGTACTTC
V: TRBV28; D: TRBD1; size: NA; J: TRBJ1-1; CDR3: CASSDRGRVEAFF; DNA: TGTGCCAGCAGTGACAGGGGGCGAGTTGAAGCTTTCTTT
V: TRBV19; D: NA; size: few; J: TRBJ1-2; CDR3: CASSQGYGYTF; DNA: TGTGCCAGTAGCCAGGGCTATGGCTACACCTTC
V: TRBV27; D: NA; size: once; J: TRBJ1-3; CDR3: CASSLSTRGRDTIYF; DNA: TGTGCCAGCAGTTTATCGACCCGGGGGAGGGACACCATATATTTT
V: TRBV20-1; D: NA; size: NA; J: TRBJ1-1; CDR3: CSASLNTEAFF; DNA: TGCAGTGCTAGCCTTAACACTGAAGCTTTCTTT
V: TRBV10-3; D: NA; size: NA; J: TRBJ2-2; CDR3: CASSWGGNTGELFF; DNA: TGTGCCTCGAGTTGGGGAGGGAACACCGGGGAGCTGTTTTTT
V: TRBV4-2; D: TRBD1; size: NA; J: TRBJ1-5; CDR3: CASSTLGQGNQPQHF; DNA: TGTGCCAGCAGCACCCTTGGACAGGGCAATCAGCCCCAGCATTTT
V: TRBV5-6; D: TRBD2; size: once; J: TRBJ2-5; CDR3: CASSYGTSGGETQYF; DNA: TGTGCCAGCAGCTACGGGACTAGCGGGGGAGAGACCCAGTACTTC
V: TRBV24-1; D: NA; size: NA; J: TRBJ1-4; CDR3: CATSGGPNEKLFF; DNA: TGTGCCACCTCCGGGGGTCCAAATGAAAAACTGTTTTTT
V: TRBV4-3; D: NA; size: NA; J: TRBJ2-3; CDR3: CASSQGPLEGGQYF; DNA: TGCGCCAGCAGCCAGGGTCCCTTGGAAGGAGGGCAGTATTTT
V: TRBV18; D: NA; size: NA; J: TRBJ2-4; CDR3: CASSPLSGGLENIQYF; DNA: TGTGCCAGCTCACCATTGTCAGGTGGTTTGGAAAACATTCAGTACTTC
V: TRBV28; D: NA; size: NA; J: TRBJ2-1; CDR3: CASSLQGNNEQFF; DNA: TGTGCCAGCAGTCTACAGGGAAACAATGAGCAGTTCTTC
V: TRBV6-5; D: NA; size: NA; J: TRBJ1-2; CDR3: CASSSHGQDYGYTF; DNA: TGTGCCAGCAGCAGCCACGGACAAGACTATGGCTACACCTTC
V: TRBV27; D: NA; size: NA; J: TRBJ1-6; CDR3: CASSLGGSNSPLHF; DNA: TGTGCCAGCAGTTTAGGAGGGAGTAATTCACCCCTCCACTTT
V: TRBV4-3; D: NA; size: NA; J: TRBJ1-3; CDR3: CASSQDFTARNTIYF; DNA: TGCGCCAGCAGCCAAGATTTCACAGCAAGAAACACCATATATTTT
V: TRBV11-2; D: TRBD2; size: NA; J: TRBJ2-1; CDR3: CASSFDAGGGNEQFF; DNA: TGTGCCAGCAGCTTCGACGCGGGAGGAGGGAATGAGCAGTTCTTC